This T cell receptor (beta chain) was obtained from a study of T cell responses to AZD1222 COVID-19 vaccine. Study-wide results and caveats: All repertoire sampling was performed exclusively after the peak T cell response. Among spike-specific TCRs, nearly half reportedly target unmutated variant regions.

In the case of this clone: What it binds is not known.

Assay used: immunoSEQ multiplex PCR; TCRdb lists only in-frame clones, some missing. This table holds 150,000 or so clones, approximately 91% found once. This sequence originates from an adult who received the AZD1222 COVID-19 vaccine. The sample consisted of peripheral blood, taken 28 days after the second AZD1222 dose.

The CDR3, as DNA: TGTGCCAGTAGTATAGTACAAGATGGAAACACCATATATTTT. Translation gives CASSIVQDGNTIYF. V is TRBV19 and J is TRBJ1-3; D not resolved. The CDR3 has 14 amino acids. In germline, CDR1 is LNHDA, CDR2 SQIVND (reference sequence). Trimming stripped 1 base from V and 3 bases from J, with 7 bases between.